This TCR beta chain originates from a study of CD8+ T cells in alopecia areata. cDNA reverse transcribed from extracted RNA served as the sequencing template. Repertoires were generated with immunoSEQ multiplex PCR, while TCRdb's copy carries only in-frame clones and drops some. Seen here are about 200,000 clones, 58% observed once, and the top ten hold approximately 5.1%. Treatment specified: oral pan-JAK inhibitor, 5-10 mg twice daily. With 6 bases removed from V and 2 bases from J, the gap between germline ends came to 16 bases. This CDR3 has 15 residues. Germline V lookup: CDR1 MDHEN, CDR2 SYDVKM.

The sample in question was CD4+ T cells sorted from blood, obtained at week 24, from a patient treated with tofacitinib. The V call is TRBV28, the J call TRBJ1-2; maybe TRBD1 (5 bases). This TCR derives from a human donor with alopecia areata. CDR3 sequence (DNA): TGTGCCAGCAGGACAGACTTGACACGAAACTATGGCTACACCTTC. It yields the protein CASRTDLTRNYGYTF.